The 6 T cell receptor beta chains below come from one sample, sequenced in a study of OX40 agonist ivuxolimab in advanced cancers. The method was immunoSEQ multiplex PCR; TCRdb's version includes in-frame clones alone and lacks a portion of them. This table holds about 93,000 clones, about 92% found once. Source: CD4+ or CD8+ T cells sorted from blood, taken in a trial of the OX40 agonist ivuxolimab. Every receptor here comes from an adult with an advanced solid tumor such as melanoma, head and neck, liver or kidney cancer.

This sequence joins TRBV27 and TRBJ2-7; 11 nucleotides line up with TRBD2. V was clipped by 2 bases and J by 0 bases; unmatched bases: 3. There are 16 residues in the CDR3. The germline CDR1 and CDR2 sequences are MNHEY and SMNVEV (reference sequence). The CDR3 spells CASSLLAGGRSYEQYF. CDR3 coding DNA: TGTGCCAGCAGTTTACTAGCGGGGGGACGCTCCTACGAGCAGTACTTC.

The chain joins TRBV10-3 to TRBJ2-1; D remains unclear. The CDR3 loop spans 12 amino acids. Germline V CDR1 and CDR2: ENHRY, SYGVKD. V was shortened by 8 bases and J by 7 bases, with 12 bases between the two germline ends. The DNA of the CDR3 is TGTGCCATCCAGGACGCTGGGAATGAGCAGTTCTTC. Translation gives CAIQDAGNEQFF.

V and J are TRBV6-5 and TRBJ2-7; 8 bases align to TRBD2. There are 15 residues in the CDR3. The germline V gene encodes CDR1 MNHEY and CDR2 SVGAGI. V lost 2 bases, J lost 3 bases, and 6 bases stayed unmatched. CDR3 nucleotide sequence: TGTGCCAGCAGTTACGCCTTCGGGGGGGACTACGAGCAGTACTTC. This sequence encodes CASSYAFGGDYEQYF.

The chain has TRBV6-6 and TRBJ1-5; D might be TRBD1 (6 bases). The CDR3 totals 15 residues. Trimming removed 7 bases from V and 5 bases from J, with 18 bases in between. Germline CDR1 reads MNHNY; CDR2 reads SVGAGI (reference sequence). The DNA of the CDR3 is TGTGCCAGCAAAATAGGGGCAGGGGAGGATCAGCCCCAGCATTTT. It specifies CASKIGAGEDQPQHF.

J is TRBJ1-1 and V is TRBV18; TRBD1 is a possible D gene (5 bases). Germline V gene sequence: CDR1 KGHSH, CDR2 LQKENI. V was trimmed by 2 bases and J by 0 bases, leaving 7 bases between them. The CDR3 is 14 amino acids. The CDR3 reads CASSPKGVNTEAFF. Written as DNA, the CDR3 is TGTGCCAGCTCACCAAAAGGGGTGAACACTGAAGCTTTCTTT. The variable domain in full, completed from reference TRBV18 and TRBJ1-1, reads NAGVMQNPRHLVRRRGQEARLRCSPMKGHSHVYWYRQLPEEGLKFMVYLQKENIIDESGMPKERFSAEFPKEGPSILRIQQVVRGDSAAYFCASSPKGVNTEAFFGQGTRLTVV.

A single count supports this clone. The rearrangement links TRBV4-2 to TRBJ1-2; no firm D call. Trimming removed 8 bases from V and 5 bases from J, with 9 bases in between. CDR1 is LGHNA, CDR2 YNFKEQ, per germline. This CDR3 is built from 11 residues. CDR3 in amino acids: CASSGIYGYTF. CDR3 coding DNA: TGTGCCAGCTCGGGGATTTATGGCTACACCTTC.